This record covers a single T cell receptor (beta chain). This record belongs to a study of blood T cell repertoires in COVID-19. The overall study: PBMCs, B-cell-depleted T cells, or T cells were the source of the cDNA or gDNA that made up the material.

TCRdb's copy holds only in-frame clones and misses some; the assay was immunoSEQ multiplex PCR. This sample has approximately 100,000 clones, with more than 65% found just once. This CDR3 is built from 16 residues. Germline assignment: CDR1 KGHDR and CDR2 SFDVKD. Trimming at V came to 4 bases and at J to 3 bases, leaving 4 bases not matched to a gene. The chain couples TRBV24-1 to TRBJ2-6, with TRBD1 identical over 8 bases. The sample was peripheral blood. This clonotype was sampled from an elderly woman with acute or convalescent COVID-19. The CDR3 here is CATSEARGRGANVLTF. CDR3 bases: TGTGCCACCAGTGAGGCCAGGGGGCGTGGGGCCAACGTCCTGACTTTC.